Listed below are T cell receptor beta chains from one sample, sequenced in a study of cytomegalovirus exposure and HLA in healthy donors. Sequencing was performed with immunoSEQ multiplex PCR; in TCRdb, only in-frame clones are kept and a portion is missing. The sample comprises some 100,000 clones, 79% of which are singletons, and roughly 3.7% rests with the top ten. Sequenced: PBMCs. Every receptor here comes from a female donor in good health and CMV-seropositive. The CDR3 runs from the conserved cysteine through the conserved F or W. D genes are given only for firm matches. Size is stated for part of the rows, as once, few or many counts, or as a class when the clone is expanded.

>TRBV25-1|TRBJ1-5|.|13|few
TGTGCCAGCAGTGAACACGGTAATCAGCCCCAGCATTTT
CASSEHGNQPQHF
>TRBV30|TRBJ2-7|TRBD1|13|.
TGTGCCTGGAACACGGGACAGTTAAACGAGCAGTACTTC
CAWNTGQLNEQYF
>TRBV5-1|TRBJ1-2|TRBD1|15|.
TGCGCCAGCAGCACCTCGGGACAGGGGGAGGGTGGCTACACCTTC
CASSTSGQGEGGYTF
>TRBV19|TRBJ2-4|TRBD1|16|.
TGTGCCAGTAGTGAAAGACAGGGCCGGGCCAAAAACAGTCAGTACTTC
CASSERQGRAKNSQYF
>TRBV19|TRBJ1-1|.|12|.
TGTGCCAGTAGTACTGGGAGGACTGAAGCTTTCTTT
CASSTGRTEAFF
>TRBV27|TRBJ2-7|.|12|.
TGTGCCAGCAGTTCCCCGGGGTACGAGCAGTACTTC
CASSSPGYEQYF
>TRBV7-8|TRBJ2-7|TRBD2|15|.
TGTGCCAGCAGTTTGATCGGGGGGAGTCTCTACGAGCAGTACTTC
CASSLIGGSLYEQYF
>TRBV6-1|TRBJ2-7|TRBD1|15|once
TGTGCCAGCAGTGAGCCGGGACAGAGCTCCTACGAGCAGTACTTC
CASSEPGQSSYEQYF
>TRBV4-3|TRBJ2-6|TRBD2|20|.
TGCGCCAGCAGCCAAGACCTAATCAGGGGCACTTTCGGGGGGGCCAACGGCCTGACTTTC
CASSQDLIRGTFGGANGLTF
>TRBV9|TRBJ2-5|TRBD1|15|.
TGTGCCAGCAGCCCCCGACGGCCAGGGGGAGAGACCCAGTACTTC
CASSPRRPGGETQYF
>TRBV19|TRBJ1-3|.|16|.
TGTGCCAGTGCCCGGACACCCACATTCTCTGGAAACACCATATATTTT
CASARTPTFSGNTIYF
>TRBV5-1|TRBJ1-1|.|15|.
TGCGCCAGCAGCTCCGTGCCGGGGAGCGGTGCTGAAGCTTTCTTT
CASSSVPGSGAEAFF
>TRBV20-1|TRBJ1-1|.|11|.
TGCAGTGCTAGTAGGACACCTGAAGCTTTCTTT
CSASRTPEAFF
>TRBV19|TRBJ2-3|.|19|.
TGTGCCAGTAGCACCCCCGGGGGGCTCAGGGGATTGGGCACAGATACGCAGTATTTT
CASSTPGGLRGLGTDTQYF
>TRBV4-1|TRBJ2-7|.|14|few
TGCGCCAGCAGCCAAGGGGCCTCCTTCTACGAGCAGTACTTC
CASSQGASFYEQYF
>TRBV5-4|TRBJ1-2|.|15|.
TGTGCCAGCAGCCTAGGACCAGGGGAGGGCTATGGCTACACCTTC
CASSLGPGEGYGYTF
>TRBV19|TRBJ1-6|TRBD1|15|.
TGTGCCAGTAGTGACAGGGGGCTGGTGAATTCACCCCTCCACTTT
CASSDRGLVNSPLHF
>TRBV21-1|TRBJ2-5|.|13|.
TGTGCCAGCAGCCTTAAAAGAGAGGAGGCCCAGTACTTC
CASSLKREEAQYF
>TRBV7-2|TRBJ2-7|TRBD1|16|.
TGTGCCAGCAGCTTAGCGCATTGGGGACAGACCTACGAGCAGTACTTC
CASSLAHWGQTYEQYF
>TRBV25-1|TRBJ1-2|TRBD1|17|few
TGTGCCAGCAGTATACAAATCCTTGGACAGGGCGGTCATGGCTACACCTTC
CASSIQILGQGGHGYTF